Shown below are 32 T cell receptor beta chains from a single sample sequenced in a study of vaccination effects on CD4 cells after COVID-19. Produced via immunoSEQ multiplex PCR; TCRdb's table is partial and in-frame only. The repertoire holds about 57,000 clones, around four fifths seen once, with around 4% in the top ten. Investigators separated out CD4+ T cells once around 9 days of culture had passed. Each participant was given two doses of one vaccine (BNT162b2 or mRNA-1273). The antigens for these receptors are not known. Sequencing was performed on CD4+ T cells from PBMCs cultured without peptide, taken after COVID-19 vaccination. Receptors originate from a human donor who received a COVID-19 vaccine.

The CDR3 nucleotides read TGTGCCAGCAGCCAAGATGAAAGTCCTCTGGCCGGGGAGCTGTTTTTT. Protein: CASSQDESPLAGELFF. The J gene is TRBJ2-2, the V gene TRBV3-1 (or the pseudogene TRBV3-2), with unresolved D. The CDR3 length is 16 residues. Germline CDR1 reads LGHDT; CDR2 reads YNNKEL (reference sequence). With 0 bases removed from V and 6 bases from J, the gap between germline ends came to 14 bases.

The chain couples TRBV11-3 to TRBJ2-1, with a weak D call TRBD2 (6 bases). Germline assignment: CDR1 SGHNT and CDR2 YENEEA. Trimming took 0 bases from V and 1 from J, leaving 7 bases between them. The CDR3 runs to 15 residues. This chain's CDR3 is CASSLDGGSYNEQFF. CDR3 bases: TGTGCCAGCAGCTTAGATGGGGGGTCCTACAATGAGCAGTTCTTC.

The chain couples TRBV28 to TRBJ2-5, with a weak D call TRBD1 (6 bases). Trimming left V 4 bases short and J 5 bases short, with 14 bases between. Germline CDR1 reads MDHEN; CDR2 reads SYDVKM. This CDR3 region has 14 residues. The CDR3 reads CASSSPGDGETQYF. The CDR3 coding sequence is TGTGCCAGCAGTTCTCCAGGGGATGGGGAGACCCAGTACTTC.

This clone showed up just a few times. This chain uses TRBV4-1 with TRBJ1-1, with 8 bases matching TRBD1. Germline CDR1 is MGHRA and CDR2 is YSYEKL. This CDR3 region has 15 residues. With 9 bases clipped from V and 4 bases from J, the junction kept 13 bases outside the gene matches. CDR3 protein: CARRQGTSGGTEAFF. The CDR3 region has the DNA TGCGCCAGGCGACAGGGGACAAGCGGGGGCACTGAAGCTTTCTTT.

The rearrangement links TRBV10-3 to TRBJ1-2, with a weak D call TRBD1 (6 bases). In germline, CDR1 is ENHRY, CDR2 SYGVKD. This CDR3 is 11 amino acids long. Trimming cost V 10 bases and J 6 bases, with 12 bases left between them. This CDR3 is CATGGGDGYTF. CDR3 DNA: TGTGCCACCGGAGGGGGGGATGGCTACACCTTC.

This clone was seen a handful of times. This CDR3 is CAWSVGQGAGELFF. CDR3 nucleotides: TGTGCCTGGAGTGTCGGACAGGGGGCCGGGGAGCTGTTTTTT. The gene calls are TRBV30 and TRBJ2-2; 10 bases map to TRBD1. The V gene's germline CDR1 is GTSNPN and CDR2 SVGIG (reference sequence). V gave up 0 bases and J gave up 6 bases; unmatched junction bases: 1. This CDR3 region has 14 residues.

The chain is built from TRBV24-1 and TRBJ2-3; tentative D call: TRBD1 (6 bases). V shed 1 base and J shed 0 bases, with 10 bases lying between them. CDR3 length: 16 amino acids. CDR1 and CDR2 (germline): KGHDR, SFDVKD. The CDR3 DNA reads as TGTGCCACCAGTGATTTTACCAGGGGAAGCACAGATACGCAGTATTTT. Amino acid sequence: CATSDFTRGSTDTQYF.

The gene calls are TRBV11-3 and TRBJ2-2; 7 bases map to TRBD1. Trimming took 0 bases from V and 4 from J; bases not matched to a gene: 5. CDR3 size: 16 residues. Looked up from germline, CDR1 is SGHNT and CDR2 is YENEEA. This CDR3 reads CASSLDRGKGTGELFF. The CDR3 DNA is TGTGCCAGCAGCTTAGACAGGGGGAAAGGCACCGGGGAGCTGTTTTTT.

In DNA form, the CDR3 reads TGTGCCAGCACCCCCTCTAGGGTGAACACTGAAGCTTTCTTT. It yields the protein CASTPSRVNTEAFF. This rearrangement joins TRBV25-1 to TRBJ1-1; unclear D gene. V gave up 7 bases and J gave up 0 bases, with 12 bases separating them. This CDR3 has 14 residues. From germline, CDR1 is MGHDK and CDR2 SYGVNS. The complete variable domain, with remaining parts taken from reference TRBV25-1 and TRBJ1-1, reads EADIYQTPRYLVIGTGKKITLECSQTMGHDKMYWYQQDPGMELHLIHYSYGVNSTEKGDLSSESTVSRIRTEHFPLTLESARPSHTSQYLCASTPSRVNTEAFFGQGTRLTVV.

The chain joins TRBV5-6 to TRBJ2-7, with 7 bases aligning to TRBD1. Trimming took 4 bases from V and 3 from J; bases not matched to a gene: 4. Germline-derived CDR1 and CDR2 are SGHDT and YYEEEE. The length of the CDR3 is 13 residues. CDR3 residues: CASSHGTVYEQYF. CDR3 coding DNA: TGTGCCAGCAGCCATGGGACAGTCTACGAGCAGTACTTC.

CDR3 coding DNA: TGTGCCAGCAGCCCGGGACGGTCCTCTGGGGCCAACGTCCTGACTTTC. This codes for CASSPGRSSGANVLTF. The genes are TRBV11-2 and TRBJ2-6; the D call may be TRBD1 or TRBD2 (5 bases each). In germline, CDR1 is SGHAT, CDR2 FQNNGV. The CDR3 has 16 amino acids. The V end was cut by 5 bases, the J end by 0 bases, with 11 bases between. Full variable domain (rest looked up from reference TRBV11-2 and TRBJ2-6): EAGVAQSPRYKIIEKRQSVAFWCNPISGHATLYWYQQILGQGPKLLIQFQNNGVVDDSQLPKDRFSAERLKGVDSTLKIQPAKLEDSAVYLCASSPGRSSGANVLTFGAGSRLTVL.

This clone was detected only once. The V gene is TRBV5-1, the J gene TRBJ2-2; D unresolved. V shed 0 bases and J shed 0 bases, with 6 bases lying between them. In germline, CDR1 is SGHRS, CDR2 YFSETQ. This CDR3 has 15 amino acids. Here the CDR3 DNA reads TGCGCCAGCAGCTTGGACACCCCGAACACCGGGGAGCTGTTTTTT. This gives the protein CASSLDTPNTGELFF.

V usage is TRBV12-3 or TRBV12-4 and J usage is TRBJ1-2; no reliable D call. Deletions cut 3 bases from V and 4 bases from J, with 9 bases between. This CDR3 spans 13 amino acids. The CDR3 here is CASSFIPFYGYTF. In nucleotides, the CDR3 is TGTGCCAGCAGTTTCATCCCCTTCTATGGCTACACCTTC.

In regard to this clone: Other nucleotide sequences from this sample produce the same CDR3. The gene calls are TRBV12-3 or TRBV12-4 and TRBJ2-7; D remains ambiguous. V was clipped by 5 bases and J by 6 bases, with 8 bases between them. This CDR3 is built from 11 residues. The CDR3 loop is CASSLPGEQYF. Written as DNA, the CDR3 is TGTGCCAGCAGTCTCCCGGGCGAGCAGTACTTC.

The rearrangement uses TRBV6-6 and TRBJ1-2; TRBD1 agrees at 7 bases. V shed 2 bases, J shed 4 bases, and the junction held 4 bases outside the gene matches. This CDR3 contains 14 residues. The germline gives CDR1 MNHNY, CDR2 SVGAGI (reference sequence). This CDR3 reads CASSYPGQTYGYTF. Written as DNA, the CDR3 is TGTGCCAGCAGTTACCCGGGACAGACCTATGGCTACACCTTC.

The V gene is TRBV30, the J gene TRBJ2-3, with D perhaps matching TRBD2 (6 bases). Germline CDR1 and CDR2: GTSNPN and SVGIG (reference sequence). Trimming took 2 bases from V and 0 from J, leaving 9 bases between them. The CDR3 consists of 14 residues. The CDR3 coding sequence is TGTGCCTGGAGTAGGGACTGGAGCACAGATACGCAGTATTTT. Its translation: CAWSRDWSTDTQYF.

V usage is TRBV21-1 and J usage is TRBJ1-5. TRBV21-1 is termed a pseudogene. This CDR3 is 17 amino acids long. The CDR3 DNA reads TGTGCCAGCAGCAAGTTCTCCACTAGGGATGGCAATCAGCCCCAGCATTTT. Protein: CASSKFSTRDGNQPQHF.

This chain's CDR3 is CASSLAGAQVGKAFF. The DNA for the CDR3 is TGTGCCAGCAGCTTGGCAGGGGCACAAGTTGGGAAAGCTTTCTTT. The J gene is TRBJ1-1, the V gene TRBV5-4, with D possibly matching TRBD1 (6 bases). The CDR3 runs 15 residues. CDR1 SGHNT and CDR2 YYREEE come from the germline V gene (reference sequence). The germline V and J ends were trimmed by 0 bases and 9 bases, with 18 bases remaining between them.

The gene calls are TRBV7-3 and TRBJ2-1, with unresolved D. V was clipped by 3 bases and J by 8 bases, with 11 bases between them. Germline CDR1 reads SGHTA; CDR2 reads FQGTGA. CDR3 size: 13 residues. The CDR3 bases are TGTGCCAGCAGCTTGGTACCTGGGGATGAGCAGTTCTTC. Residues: CASSLVPGDEQFF.

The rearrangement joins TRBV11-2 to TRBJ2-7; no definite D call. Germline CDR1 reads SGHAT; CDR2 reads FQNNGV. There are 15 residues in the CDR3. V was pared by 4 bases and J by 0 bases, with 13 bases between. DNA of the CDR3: TGTGCCAGCAGCTCTCCCTCAGGATTCTCCTACGAGCAGTACTTC. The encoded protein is CASSSPSGFSYEQYF.

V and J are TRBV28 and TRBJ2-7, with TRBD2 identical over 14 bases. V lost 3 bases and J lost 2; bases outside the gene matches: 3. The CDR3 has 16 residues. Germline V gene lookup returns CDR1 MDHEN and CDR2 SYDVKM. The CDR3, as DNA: TGTGCCAGCAGTTTTCGGGGACTAGCGGGGGCCTACGAGCAGTACTTC. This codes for CASSFRGLAGAYEQYF.

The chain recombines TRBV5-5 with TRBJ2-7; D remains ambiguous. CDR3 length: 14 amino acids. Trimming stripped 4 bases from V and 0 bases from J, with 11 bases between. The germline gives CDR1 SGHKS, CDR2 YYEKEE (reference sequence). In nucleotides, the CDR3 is TGTGCCAGCAGCCCGTCCAGGCTCTCCTACGAGCAGTACTTC. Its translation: CASSPSRLSYEQYF.

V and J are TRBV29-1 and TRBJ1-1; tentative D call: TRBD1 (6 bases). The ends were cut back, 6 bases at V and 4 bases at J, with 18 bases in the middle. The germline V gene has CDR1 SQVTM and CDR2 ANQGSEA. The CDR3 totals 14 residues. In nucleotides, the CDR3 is TGCAGCGTCGAAAGGACCAGGGGCGGCACTGAAGCTTTCTTT. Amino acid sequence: CSVERTRGGTEAFF.

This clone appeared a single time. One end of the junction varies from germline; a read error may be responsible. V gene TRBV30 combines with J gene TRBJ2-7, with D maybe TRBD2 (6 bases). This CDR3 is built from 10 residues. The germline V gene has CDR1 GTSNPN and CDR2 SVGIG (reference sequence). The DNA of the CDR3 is TGTGCCCGGGGTGATGGCGGGATGGACTTC. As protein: CARGDGGMDF.

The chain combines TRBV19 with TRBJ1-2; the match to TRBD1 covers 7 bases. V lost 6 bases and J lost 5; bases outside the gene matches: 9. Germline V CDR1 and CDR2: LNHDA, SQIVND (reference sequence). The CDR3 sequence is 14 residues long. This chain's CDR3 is CASRRQGSNYGYTF. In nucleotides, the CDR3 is TGTGCCAGTAGAAGACAGGGCTCGAATTATGGCTACACCTTC.

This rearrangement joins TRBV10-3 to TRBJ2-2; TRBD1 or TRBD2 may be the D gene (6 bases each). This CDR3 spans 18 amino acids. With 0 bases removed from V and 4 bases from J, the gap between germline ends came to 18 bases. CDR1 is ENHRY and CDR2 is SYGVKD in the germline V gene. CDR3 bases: TGTGCCATCAGTGAGTCCCGGGGACATCGGGGAGGCACCGGGGAGCTGTTTTTT. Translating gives CAISESRGHRGGTGELFF.

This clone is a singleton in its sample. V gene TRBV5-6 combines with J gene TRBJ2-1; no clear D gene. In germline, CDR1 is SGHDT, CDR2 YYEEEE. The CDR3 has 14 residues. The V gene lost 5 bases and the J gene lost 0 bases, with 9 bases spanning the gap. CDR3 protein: CASRPRLSYNEQFF. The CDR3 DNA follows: TGTGCCAGCAGGCCCAGGCTCTCCTACAATGAGCAGTTCTTC.

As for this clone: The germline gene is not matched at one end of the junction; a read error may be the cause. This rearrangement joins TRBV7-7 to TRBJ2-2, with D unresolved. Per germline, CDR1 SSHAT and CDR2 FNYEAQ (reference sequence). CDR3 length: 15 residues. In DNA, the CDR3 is TGTGCTAGCAGCTTATCCTACGGGAACACCGGGGAGCTGTTTTTT. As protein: CASSLSYGNTGELFF.

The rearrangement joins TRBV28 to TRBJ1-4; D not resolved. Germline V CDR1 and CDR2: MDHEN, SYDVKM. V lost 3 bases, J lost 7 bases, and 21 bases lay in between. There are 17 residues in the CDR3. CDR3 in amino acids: CASSFGFLAPQGEKLFF. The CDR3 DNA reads TGTGCCAGCAGTTTCGGGTTTTTGGCTCCGCAAGGTGAAAAACTGTTTTTT. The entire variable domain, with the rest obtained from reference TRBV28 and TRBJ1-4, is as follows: DVKVTQSSRYLVKRTGEKVFLECVQDMDHENMFWYRQDPGLGLRLIYFSYDVKMKEKGDIPEGYSVSREKKERFSLILESASTNQTSMYLCASSFGFLAPQGEKLFFGSGTQLSVL.

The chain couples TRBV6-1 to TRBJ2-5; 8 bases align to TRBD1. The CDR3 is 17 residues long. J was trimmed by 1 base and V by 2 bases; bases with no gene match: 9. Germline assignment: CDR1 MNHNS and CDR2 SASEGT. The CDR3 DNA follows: TGTGCCAGCAGTGAAAGTTTGTGGGGGACAGGCCAAGAGACCCAGTACTTC. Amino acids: CASSESLWGTGQETQYF.

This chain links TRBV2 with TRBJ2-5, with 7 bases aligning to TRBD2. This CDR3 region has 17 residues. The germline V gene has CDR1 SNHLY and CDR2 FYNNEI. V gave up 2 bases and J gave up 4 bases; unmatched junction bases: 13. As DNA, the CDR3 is TGTGCCAGCAGTGAAACGGGGCGGGAGTCCTCGGGAGAGACCCAGTACTTC. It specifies CASSETGRESSGETQYF. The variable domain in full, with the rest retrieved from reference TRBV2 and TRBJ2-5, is EPEVTQTPSHQVTQMGQEVILRCVPISNHLYFYWYRQILGQKVEFLVSFYNNEISEKSEIFDDQFSVERPDGSNFTLKIRSTKLEDSAMYFCASSETGRESSGETQYFGPGTRLLVL.

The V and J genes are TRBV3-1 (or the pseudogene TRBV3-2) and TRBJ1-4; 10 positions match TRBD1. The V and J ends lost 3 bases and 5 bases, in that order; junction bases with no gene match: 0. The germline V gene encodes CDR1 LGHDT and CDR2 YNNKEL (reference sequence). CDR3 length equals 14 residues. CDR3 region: CASSQDRGNEKLFF. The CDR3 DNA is TGTGCCAGCAGCCAGGACAGGGGGAATGAAAAACTGTTTTTT.